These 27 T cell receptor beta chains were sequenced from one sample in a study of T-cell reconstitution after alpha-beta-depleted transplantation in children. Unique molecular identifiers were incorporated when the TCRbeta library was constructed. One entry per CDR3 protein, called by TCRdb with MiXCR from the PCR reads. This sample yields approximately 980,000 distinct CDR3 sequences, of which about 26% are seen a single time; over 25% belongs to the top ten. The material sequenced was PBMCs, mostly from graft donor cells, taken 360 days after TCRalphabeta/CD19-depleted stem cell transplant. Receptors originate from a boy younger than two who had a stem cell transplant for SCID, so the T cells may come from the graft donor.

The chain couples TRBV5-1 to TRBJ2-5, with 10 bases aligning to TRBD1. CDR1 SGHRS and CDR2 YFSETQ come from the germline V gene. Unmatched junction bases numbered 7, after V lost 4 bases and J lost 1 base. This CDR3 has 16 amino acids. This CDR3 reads CASSRGQGGFQETQYF. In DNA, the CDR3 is TGCGCCAGCAGCCGAGGACAGGGGGGTTTCCAAGAGACCCAGTACTTC.

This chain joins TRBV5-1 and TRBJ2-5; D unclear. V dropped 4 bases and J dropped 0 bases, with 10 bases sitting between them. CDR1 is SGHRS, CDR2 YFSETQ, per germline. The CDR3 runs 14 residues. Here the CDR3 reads CASSLNGYQETQYF. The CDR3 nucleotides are TGCGCCAGCAGCCTTAACGGGTACCAAGAGACCCAGTACTTC.

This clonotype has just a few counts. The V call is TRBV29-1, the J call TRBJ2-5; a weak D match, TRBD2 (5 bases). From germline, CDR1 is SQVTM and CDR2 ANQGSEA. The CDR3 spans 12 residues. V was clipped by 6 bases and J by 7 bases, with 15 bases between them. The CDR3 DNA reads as TGCAGCGTAGAACTAGTTCGTGGGACCCAGTACTTC. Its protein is CSVELVRGTQYF.

The CDR3 reads CASSPSWDRAHEQYF. In DNA form, the CDR3 reads TGTGCCAGCAGCCCGTCCTGGGACAGGGCCCACGAGCAGTACTTC. The V call is TRBV7-3, the J call TRBJ2-7, with 9 bases matching TRBD1. Germline CDR1 and CDR2: SGHTA and FQGTGA. The CDR3 is made up of 15 amino acids. With 5 bases clipped from V and 5 bases from J, the junction kept 10 bases outside the gene matches. The whole variable domain, filled in from reference TRBV7-3 and TRBJ2-7, reads GAGVSQTPSNKVTEKGKYVELRCDPISGHTALYWYRQSLGQGPEFLIYFQGTGAADDSGLPNDRFFAVRPEGSVSTLKIQRTERGDSAVYLCASSPSWDRAHEQYFGPGTRLTVT.

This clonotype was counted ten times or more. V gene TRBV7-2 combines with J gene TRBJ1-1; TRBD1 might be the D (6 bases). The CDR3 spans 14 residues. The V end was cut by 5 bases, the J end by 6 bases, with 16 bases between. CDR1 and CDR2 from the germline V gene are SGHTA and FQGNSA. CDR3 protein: CASSVNTGTPEAFF. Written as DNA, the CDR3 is TGTGCCAGCAGCGTCAACACAGGGACCCCTGAAGCTTTCTTT.

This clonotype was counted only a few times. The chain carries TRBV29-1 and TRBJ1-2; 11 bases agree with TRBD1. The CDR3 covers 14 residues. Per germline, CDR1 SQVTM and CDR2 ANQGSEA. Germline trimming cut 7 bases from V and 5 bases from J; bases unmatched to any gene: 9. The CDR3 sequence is CSARTGGLGYGYTF. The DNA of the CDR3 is TGCAGCGCCCGGACAGGGGGCCTTGGGTATGGCTACACCTTC.

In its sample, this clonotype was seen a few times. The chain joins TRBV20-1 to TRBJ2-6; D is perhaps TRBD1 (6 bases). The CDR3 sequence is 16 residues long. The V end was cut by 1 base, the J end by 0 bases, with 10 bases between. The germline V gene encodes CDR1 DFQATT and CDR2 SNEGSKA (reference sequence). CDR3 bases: TGCAGTGCTAGAGTTTTAGGGGGCTCTGGGGCCAACGTCCTGACTTTC. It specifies CSARVLGGSGANVLTF.

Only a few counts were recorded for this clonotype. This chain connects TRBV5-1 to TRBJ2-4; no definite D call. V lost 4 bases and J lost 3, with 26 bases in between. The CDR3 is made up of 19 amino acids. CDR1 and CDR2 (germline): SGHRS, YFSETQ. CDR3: CASSPTVRQGSGGKNIQYF. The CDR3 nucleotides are TGCGCCAGCAGCCCGACGGTGCGACAAGGGTCGGGCGGCAAAAACATTCAGTACTTC. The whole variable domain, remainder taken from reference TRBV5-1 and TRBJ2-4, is KAGVTQTPRYLIKTRGQQVTLSCSPISGHRSVSWYQQTPGQGLQFLFEYFSETQRNKGNFPGRFSGRQFSNSRSEMNVSTLELGDSALYLCASSPTVRQGSGGKNIQYFGAGTRLSVL.

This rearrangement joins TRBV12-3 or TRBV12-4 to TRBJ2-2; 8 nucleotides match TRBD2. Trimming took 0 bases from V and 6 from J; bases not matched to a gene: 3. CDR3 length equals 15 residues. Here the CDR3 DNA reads TGTGCCAGCAGTTTAGCGCGGGGGGCCGCCGGGGAGCTGTTTTTT. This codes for CASSLARGAAGELFF.

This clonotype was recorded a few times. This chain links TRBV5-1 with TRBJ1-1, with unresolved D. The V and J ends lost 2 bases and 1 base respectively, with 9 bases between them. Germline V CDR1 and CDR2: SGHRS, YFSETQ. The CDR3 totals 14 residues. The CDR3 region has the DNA TGCGCCAGCAGCTTAAAAAATGAGAACACTGAAGCTTTCTTT. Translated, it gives CASSLKNENTEAFF.

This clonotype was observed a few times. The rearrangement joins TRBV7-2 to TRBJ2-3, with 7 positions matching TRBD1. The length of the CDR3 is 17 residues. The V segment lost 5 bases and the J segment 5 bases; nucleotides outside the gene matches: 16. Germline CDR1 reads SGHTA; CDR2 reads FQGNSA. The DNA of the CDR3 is TGTGCCAGCAGCCTTACCCCCCGGGCCCCAGGGGGAGATACGCAGTATTTT. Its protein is CASSLTPRAPGGDTQYF.

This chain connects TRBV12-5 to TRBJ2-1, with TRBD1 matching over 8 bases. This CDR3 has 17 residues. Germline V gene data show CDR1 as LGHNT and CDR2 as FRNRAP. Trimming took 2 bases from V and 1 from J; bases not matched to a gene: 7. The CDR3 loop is CASGLTAGTGSYNEQFF. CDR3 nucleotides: TGTGCTAGTGGTTTGACCGCCGGGACAGGTTCCTACAATGAGCAGTTCTTC.

The CDR3, as DNA: TGTGCCAGCAGCCCTGAGCGGCCTTCCAATGGCCAGTACTTC. Its translation is CASSPERPSNGQYF. V usage is TRBV7-8 and J usage is TRBJ2-5, with a tentative D call TRBD2 (5 bases). Trimming stripped 5 bases from V and 10 bases from J, with 20 bases between. Per germline, CDR1 SGHVS and CDR2 FQNEAQ. The length of the CDR3 is 14 residues.

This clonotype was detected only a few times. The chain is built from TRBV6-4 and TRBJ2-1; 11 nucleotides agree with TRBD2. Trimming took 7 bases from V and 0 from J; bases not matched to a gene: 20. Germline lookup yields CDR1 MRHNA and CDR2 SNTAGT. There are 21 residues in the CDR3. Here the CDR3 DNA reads TGTGCCAGCAAAACCAACGTAGGGACTAGCGGTTACCTTAGCTCCTACAATGAGCAGTTCTTC. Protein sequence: CASKTNVGTSGYLSSYNEQFF.

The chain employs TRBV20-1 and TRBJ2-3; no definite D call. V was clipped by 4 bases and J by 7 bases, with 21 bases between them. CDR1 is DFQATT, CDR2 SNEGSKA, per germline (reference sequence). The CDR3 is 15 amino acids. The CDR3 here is CSANLVEKVAYTQYF. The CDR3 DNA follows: TGCAGTGCTAATCTAGTAGAAAAGGTGGCGTATACGCAGTATTTT.

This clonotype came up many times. This CDR3 reads CASSTNLREGAYEQYF. The CDR3 region has the DNA TGTGCCAGCAGTACTAACCTAAGGGAGGGGGCATACGAGCAGTACTTC. V usage is TRBV6-5 and J usage is TRBJ2-7; D tentatively fits TRBD1 or TRBD2 (7 bases each). Germline CDR1 reads MNHEY; CDR2 reads SVGAGI. V lost 5 bases and J 4 bases, leaving 21 bases between the germline ends. This CDR3 spans 16 amino acids.

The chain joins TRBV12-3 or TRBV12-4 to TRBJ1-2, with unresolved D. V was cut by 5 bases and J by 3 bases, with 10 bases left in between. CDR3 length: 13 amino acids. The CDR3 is CASSQTFHYGYTF. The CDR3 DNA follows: TGTGCCAGCAGTCAGACATTCCACTATGGCTACACCTTC.

The CDR3 coding sequence is TGCAGCGTTGAAGATCACGACAGGGACTACGAGCAGTACTTC. Translating it yields CSVEDHDRDYEQYF. This chain connects TRBV29-1 to TRBJ2-7, with 7 bases aligning to TRBD1. The CDR3 is 14 residues long. Germline V gene lookup returns CDR1 SQVTM and CDR2 ANQGSEA. The V gene end was trimmed by 0 bases and the J gene end by 3 bases; junction bases not matched to a gene: 5.

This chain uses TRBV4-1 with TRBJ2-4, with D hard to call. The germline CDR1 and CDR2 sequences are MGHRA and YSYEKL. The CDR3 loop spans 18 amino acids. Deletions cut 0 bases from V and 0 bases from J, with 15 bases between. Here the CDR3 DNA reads TGCGCCAGCAGCCAAGATCGTCCCCCAGTGTTAGCCAAAAACATTCAGTACTTC. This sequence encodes CASSQDRPPVLAKNIQYF.

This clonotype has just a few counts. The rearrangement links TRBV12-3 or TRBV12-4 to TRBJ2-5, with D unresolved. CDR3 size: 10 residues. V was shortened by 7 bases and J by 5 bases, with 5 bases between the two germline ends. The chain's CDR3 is CASILETQYF. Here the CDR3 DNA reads TGTGCCAGCATCCTTGAGACCCAGTACTTC.

The CDR3 is CSAYIAGGPNEQFF. In DNA form, the CDR3 reads TGCAGTGCTTATATAGCGGGGGGGCCCAATGAGCAGTTCTTC. The V gene is TRBV20-1, the J gene TRBJ2-1, with TRBD2 identical over 11 bases. V dropped 5 bases and J dropped 6; count of bases not matched to a gene: 6. Germline-derived CDR1 and CDR2 are DFQATT and SNEGSKA (reference sequence). The CDR3 sequence is 14 residues long.

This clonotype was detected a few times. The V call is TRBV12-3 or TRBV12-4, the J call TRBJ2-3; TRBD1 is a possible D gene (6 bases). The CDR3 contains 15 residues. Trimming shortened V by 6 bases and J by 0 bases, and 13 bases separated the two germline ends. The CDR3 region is CASSPGAASTDTQYF. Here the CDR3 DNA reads TGTGCCAGCAGCCCAGGGGCAGCCAGCACAGATACGCAGTATTTT.

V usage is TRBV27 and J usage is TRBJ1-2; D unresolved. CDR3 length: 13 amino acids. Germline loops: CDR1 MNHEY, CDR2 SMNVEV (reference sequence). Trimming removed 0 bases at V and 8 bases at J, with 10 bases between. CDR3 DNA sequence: TGTGCCAGCAGTTTATCGGTGCCCGGGGGCTACACCTTC. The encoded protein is CASSLSVPGGYTF.

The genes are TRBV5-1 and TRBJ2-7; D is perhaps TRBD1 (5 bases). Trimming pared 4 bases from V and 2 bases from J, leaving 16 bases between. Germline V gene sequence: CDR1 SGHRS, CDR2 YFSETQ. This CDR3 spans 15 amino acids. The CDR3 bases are TGCGCCAGCAGCCTTACATGGGGCAGTACCTACGAGCAGTACTTC. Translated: CASSLTWGSTYEQYF.

In nucleotides, the CDR3 is TGTGCCAGCCATGGACAGTGGGACGAGACCCAGTACTTC. It encodes CASHGQWDETQYF. V usage is TRBV27 and J usage is TRBJ2-5; D possibly corresponds to TRBD1 (6 bases). In germline, CDR1 is MNHEY, CDR2 SMNVEV (reference sequence). The CDR3 totals 13 residues. Trimming removed 8 bases from V and 5 bases from J, with 15 bases in between.

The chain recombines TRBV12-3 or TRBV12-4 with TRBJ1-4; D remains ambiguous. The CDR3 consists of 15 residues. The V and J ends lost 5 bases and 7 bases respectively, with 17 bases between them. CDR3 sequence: CASSPRARLVEKLFF. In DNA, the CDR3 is TGTGCCAGCAGTCCGCGTGCGCGTTTAGTTGAAAAACTGTTTTTT.

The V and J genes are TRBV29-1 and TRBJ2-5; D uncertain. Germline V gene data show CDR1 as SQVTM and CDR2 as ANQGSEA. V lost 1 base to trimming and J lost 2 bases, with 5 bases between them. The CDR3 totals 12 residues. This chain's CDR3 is CSVEGAQETQYF. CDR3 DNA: TGCAGCGTTGAAGGCGCACAAGAGACCCAGTACTTC. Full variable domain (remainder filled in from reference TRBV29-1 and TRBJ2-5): SAVISQKPSRDICQRGTSLTIQCQVDSQVTMMFWYRQQPGQSLTLIATANQGSEATYESGFVIDKFPISRPNLTFSTLTVSNMSPEDSSIYLCSVEGAQETQYFGPGTRLLVL.